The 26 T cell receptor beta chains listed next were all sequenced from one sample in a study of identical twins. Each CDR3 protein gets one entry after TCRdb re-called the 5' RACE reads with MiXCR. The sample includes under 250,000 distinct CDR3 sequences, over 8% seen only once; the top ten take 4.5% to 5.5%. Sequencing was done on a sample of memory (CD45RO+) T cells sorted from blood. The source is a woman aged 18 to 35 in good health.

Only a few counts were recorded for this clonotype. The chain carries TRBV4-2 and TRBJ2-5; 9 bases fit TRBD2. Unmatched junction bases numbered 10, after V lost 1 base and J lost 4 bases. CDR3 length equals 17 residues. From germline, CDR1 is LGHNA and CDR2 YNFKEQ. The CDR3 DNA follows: TGTGCCAGCAGCCAAGCAGCGTCTGCGGGGGGGCGAGAGACCCAGTACTTC. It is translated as CASSQAASAGGRETQYF.

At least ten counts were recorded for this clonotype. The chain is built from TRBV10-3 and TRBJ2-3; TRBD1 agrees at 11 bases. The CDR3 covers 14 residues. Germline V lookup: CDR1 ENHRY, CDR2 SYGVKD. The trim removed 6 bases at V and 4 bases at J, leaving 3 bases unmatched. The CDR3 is CAISSDRGPDTQYF. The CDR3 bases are TGTGCCATCAGCTCGGACAGGGGGCCAGATACGCAGTATTTT.

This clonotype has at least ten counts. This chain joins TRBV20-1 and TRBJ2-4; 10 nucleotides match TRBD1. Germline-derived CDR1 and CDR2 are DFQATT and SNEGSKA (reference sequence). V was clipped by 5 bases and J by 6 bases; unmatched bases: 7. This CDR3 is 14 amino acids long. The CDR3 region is CSAGGGTGVNIQYF. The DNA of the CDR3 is TGCAGTGCTGGGGGCGGGACAGGGGTAAACATTCAGTACTTC.

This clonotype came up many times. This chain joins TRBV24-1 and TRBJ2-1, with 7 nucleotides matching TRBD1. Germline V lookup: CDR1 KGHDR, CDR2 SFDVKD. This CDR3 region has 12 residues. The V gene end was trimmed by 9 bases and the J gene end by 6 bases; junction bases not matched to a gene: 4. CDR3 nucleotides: TGTGCCACCTCGGGACAGACCAATGAGCAGTTCTTC. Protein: CATSGQTNEQFF.

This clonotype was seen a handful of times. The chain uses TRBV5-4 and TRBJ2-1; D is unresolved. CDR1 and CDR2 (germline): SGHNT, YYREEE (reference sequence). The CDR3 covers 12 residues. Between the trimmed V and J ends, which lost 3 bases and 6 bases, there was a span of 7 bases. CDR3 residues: CASSSRANEQFF. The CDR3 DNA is TGTGCCAGCAGCTCCCGGGCCAATGAGCAGTTCTTC.

CDR3: CAISNFITGKHTIYF. The CDR3 coding sequence is TGTGCCATCAGTAATTTTATCACAGGGAAGCACACCATATATTTT. The V call is TRBV10-3, the J call TRBJ1-3; maybe TRBD1 (6 bases). Germline loops: CDR1 ENHRY, CDR2 SYGVKD. The length of the CDR3 is 15 residues. The V and J ends lost 5 bases and 8 bases respectively, with 19 bases between them.

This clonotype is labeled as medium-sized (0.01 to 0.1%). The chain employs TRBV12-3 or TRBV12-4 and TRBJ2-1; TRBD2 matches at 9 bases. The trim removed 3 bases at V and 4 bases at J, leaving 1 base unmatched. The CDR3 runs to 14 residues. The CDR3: CASSFTSGYNEQFF. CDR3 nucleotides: TGTGCCAGCAGTTTTACTAGCGGGTACAATGAGCAGTTCTTC.

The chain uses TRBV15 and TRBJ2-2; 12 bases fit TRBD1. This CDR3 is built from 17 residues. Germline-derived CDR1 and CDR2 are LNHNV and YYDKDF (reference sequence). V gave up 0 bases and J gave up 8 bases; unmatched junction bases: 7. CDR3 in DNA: TGTGCCACCAGCAGAGAAGCGGGACAGGGGGCGTGGGGGGAGCTGTTTTTT. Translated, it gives CATSREAGQGAWGELFF.

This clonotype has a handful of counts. CDR3 protein: CASRDRVMYNEQFF. The CDR3 DNA reads as TGTGCCAGCAGAGACAGGGTTATGTACAATGAGCAGTTCTTC. J is TRBJ2-1 and V is TRBV6-1, with 7 positions matching TRBD1. After removal of 6 bases from V and 4 bases from J, the junction contained 6 bases not matched to a gene. The CDR3 sequence is 14 residues long. The germline V gene encodes CDR1 MNHNS and CDR2 SASEGT.

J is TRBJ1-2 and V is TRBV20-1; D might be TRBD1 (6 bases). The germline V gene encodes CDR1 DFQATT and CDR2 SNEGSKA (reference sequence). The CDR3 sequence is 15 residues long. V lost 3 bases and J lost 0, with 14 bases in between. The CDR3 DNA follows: TGCAGTGCTAGTATGGGGGCGCTAGCTAACTATGGCTACACCTTC. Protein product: CSASMGALANYGYTF.

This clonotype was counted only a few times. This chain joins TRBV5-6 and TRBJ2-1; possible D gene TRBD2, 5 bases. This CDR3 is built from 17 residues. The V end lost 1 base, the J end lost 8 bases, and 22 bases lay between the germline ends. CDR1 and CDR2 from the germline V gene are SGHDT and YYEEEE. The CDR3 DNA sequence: TGTGCCAGCAGCTTGCCTATGACCGGGCCTCTGGGAGATGAGCAGTTCTTC. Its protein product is CASSLPMTGPLGDEQFF.

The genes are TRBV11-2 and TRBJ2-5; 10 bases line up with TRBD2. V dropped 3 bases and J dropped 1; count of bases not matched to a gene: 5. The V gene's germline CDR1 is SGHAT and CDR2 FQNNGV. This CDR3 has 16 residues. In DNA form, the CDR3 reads TGTGCCAGCAGCTTTACTAGCGGGGTGGCCCAAGAGACCCAGTACTTC. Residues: CASSFTSGVAQETQYF.

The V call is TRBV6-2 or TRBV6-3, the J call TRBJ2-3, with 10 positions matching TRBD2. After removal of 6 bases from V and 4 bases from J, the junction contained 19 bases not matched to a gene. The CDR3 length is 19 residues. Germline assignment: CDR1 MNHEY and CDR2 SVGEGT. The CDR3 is CASSLPRGKREGQSDTQYF. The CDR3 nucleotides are TGTGCCAGCAGCCTACCTCGGGGAAAGCGGGAGGGCCAATCAGATACGCAGTATTTT.

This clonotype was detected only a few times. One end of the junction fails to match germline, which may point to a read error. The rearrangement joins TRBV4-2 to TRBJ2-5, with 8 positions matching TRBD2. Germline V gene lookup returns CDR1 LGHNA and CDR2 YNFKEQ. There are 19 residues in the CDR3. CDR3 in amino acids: CASSQDSPLAGGFGETQYF. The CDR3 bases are TGTGCGAGCAGCCAAGATTCCCCCTTGGCGGGGGGTTTCGGAGAGACCCAGTACTTC.

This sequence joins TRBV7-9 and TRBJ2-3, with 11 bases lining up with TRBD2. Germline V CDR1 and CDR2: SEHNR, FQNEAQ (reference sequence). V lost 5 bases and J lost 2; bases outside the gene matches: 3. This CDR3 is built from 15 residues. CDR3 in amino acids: CASSDSGGVTDTQYF. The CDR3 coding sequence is TGTGCCAGCAGCGATAGCGGGGGGGTCACAGATACGCAGTATTTT.

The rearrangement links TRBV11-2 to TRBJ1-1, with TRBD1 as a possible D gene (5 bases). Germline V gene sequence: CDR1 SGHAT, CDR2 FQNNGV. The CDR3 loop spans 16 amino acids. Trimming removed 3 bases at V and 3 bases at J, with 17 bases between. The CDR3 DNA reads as TGTGCCAGCAGCTTTAGGGTTAGGGGAATGGACACTGAAGCTTTCTTT. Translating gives CASSFRVRGMDTEAFF.

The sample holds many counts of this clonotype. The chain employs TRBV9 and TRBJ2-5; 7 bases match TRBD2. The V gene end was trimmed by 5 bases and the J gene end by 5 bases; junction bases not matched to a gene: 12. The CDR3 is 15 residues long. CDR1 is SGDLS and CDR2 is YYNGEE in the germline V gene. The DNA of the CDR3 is TGTGCCAGCAGTCGGGCCAGCGGGGAAGCGGAGACCCAGTACTTC. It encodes CASSRASGEAETQYF.

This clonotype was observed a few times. As DNA, the CDR3 is TGTGCCAGCAGCTTAGCGTCGGCCTCCTACGAGCAGTACTTC. It encodes CASSLASASYEQYF. The chain employs TRBV7-2 and TRBJ2-7; no definite D call. V dropped 0 bases and J dropped 0 bases, with 6 bases sitting between them. Per the germline V gene, CDR1 is SGHTA and CDR2 is FQGNSA. The CDR3 contains 14 residues.

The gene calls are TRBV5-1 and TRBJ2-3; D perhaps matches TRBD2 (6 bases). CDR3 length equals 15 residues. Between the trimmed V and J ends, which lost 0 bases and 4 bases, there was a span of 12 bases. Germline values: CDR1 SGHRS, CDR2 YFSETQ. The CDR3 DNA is TGCGCCAGCAGCTTGGGGTCTAGCGCAGCAGATACGCAGTATTTT. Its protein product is CASSLGSSAADTQYF.

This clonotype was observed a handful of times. The CDR3 DNA is TGTGCCAGCACCCGACAGGGGTCGAACGAGCAGTACTTC. This encodes CASTRQGSNEQYF. The V gene is TRBV6-2 or TRBV6-3, the J gene TRBJ2-7; 8 nucleotides align to TRBD1. The junction had 7 bases not matched to a gene; V was cut back by 7 bases and J by 5 bases. Germline V gene data show CDR1 as MNHEY and CDR2 as SVGEGT. This CDR3 has 13 amino acids.

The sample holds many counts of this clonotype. CDR3 coding DNA: TGTGCCAGCAGTTACTCGGGACAGGGGTACTATGGCTACACCTTC. Translated: CASSYSGQGYYGYTF. The V call is TRBV6-5, the J call TRBJ1-2; 10 bases fit TRBD1. In germline, CDR1 is MNHEY, CDR2 SVGAGI. V gave up 0 bases and J gave up 3 bases; unmatched junction bases: 1. This CDR3 is 15 amino acids long.

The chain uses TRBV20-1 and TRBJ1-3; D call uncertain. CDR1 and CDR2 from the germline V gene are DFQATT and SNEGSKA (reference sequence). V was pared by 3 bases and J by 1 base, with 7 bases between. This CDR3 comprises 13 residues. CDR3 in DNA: TGCAGTGCTAGCCGGTTTTCTGGAAACACCATATATTTT. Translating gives CSASRFSGNTIYF.

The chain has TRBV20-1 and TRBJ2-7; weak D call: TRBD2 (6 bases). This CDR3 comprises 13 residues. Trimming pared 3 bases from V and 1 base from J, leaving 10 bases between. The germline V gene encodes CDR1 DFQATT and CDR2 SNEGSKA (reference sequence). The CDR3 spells CSARTSLSYEQYF. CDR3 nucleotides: TGCAGTGCTAGGACTAGTCTTTCCTACGAGCAGTACTTC.

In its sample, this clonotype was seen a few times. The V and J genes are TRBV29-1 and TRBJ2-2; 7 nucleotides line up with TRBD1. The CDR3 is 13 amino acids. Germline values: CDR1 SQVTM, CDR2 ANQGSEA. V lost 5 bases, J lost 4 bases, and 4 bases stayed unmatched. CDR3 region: CSVNRGGTGELFF. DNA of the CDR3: TGCAGCGTTAACAGGGGTGGCACCGGGGAGCTGTTTTTT.

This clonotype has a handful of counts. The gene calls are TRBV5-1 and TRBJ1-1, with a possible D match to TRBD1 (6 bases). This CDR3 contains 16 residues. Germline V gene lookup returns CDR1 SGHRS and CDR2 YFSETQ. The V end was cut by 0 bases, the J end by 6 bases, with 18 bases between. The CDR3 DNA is TGCGCCAGCAGCTTGGTACAGGGAGCGGGCAGGCCTGAAGCTTTCTTT. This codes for CASSLVQGAGRPEAFF.

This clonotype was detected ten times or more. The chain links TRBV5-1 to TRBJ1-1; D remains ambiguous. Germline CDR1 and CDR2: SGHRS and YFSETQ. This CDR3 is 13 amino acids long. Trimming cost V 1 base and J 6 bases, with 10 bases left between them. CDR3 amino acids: CASSLRSLSEAFF. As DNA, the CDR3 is TGCGCCAGCAGCTTGCGTTCCCTCTCTGAAGCTTTCTTT. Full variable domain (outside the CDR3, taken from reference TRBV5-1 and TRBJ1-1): KAGVTQTPRYLIKTRGQQVTLSCSPISGHRSVSWYQQTPGQGLQFLFEYFSETQRNKGNFPGRFSGRQFSNSRSEMNVSTLELGDSALYLCASSLRSLSEAFFGQGTRLTVV.